This TCR beta chain emerged from a study of blood T cell repertoires in COVID-19. Study-wide context: The United States, Italy and Spain provided the acute and convalescent COVID-19 samples. T cells, B-cell-depleted T cells, or PBMCs provided the cDNA or gDNA that served as material.

Per germline, CDR1 DFQATT and CDR2 SNEGSKA (reference sequence). V was pared by 7 bases and J by 8 bases, with 14 bases between. The CDR3 spans 11 residues. In the original processing: Reference gene primer amplification in the assay estimated nucleated cell counts. Here immunoSEQ multiplex PCR was the method, and the copy in TCRdb shows in-frame clones only, minus some. The DNA gave D and trimming, while V, J and clone size come from that table. The table lists some 150,000 clones, 75% to 90% of them singletons, with over 35% in the top ten. This receptor was taken from a middle-aged man who had recovered from COVID-19. The sequencing input was peripheral blood. This sequence joins TRBV20-1 and TRBJ1-2; TRBD1 is a possible D gene (5 bases). The CDR3 region is CSGADTGGYTF. CDR3 DNA sequence: TGCAGTGGCGCGGACACTGGGGGCTACACCTTC.